Listed below are T cell receptor beta chains from one sample, sequenced in a study of OX40 agonist ivuxolimab in advanced cancers. Using immunoSEQ multiplex PCR, the repertoire was profiled, and TCRdb retains in-frame clones only, with some absent. The data show 20,000 to 25,000 clones, about 90% seen once. Material: CD4+ or CD8+ T cells sorted from blood, obtained in a trial of the OX40 agonist ivuxolimab. The receptors originated from an adult with an advanced solid tumor such as melanoma, head and neck, liver or kidney cancer. CDR3s include the opening cysteine and the closing phenylalanine or tryptophan. Fields, in order: V gene, clone size, D gene, J gene, CDR3 protein, CDR3 DNA. D genes are given only for firm matches. Expanded clones get a size class; other rows say once, few or many, or leave the size out.

V: TRBV30
size: -
D: TRBD2
J: TRBJ2-7
CDR3: CAWSAGGPDEQYF
DNA: TGTGCCTGGTCAGCGGGAGGGCCCGATGAGCAGTACTTC

V: TRBV10-3
size: -
D: TRBD1
J: TRBJ1-2
CDR3: CASSEGGDSPFYGYTF
DNA: TGTGCCAGCAGTGAAGGGGGGGACAGCCCTTTCTATGGCTACACCTTC

V: TRBV7-9
size: -
D: TRBD2
J: TRBJ2-1
CDR3: CASSLLREDNEQFF
DNA: TGTGCCAGCAGCCTCTTGCGGGAGGACAATGAGCAGTTCTTC

V: TRBV27
size: -
D: TRBD2
J: TRBJ2-2
CDR3: CASSFTSGRVAGELFF
DNA: TGTGCCAGCAGTTTTACTAGCGGGAGGGTTGCCGGGGAGCTGTTTTTT

V: TRBV4-1
size: -
D: TRBD2
J: TRBJ2-5
CDR3: CASSPGLAGVQETQYF
DNA: TGCGCCAGCAGCCCCGGACTAGCGGGAGTACAAGAGACCCAGTACTTC

V: TRBV9
size: -
D: -
J: TRBJ2-3
CDR3: CASSPWGPDTQYF
DNA: TGTGCCAGCAGCCCCTGGGGGCCCGATACGCAGTATTTT

V: TRBV5-8
size: -
D: -
J: TRBJ2-2
CDR3: CASSLPRTRTGELFF
DNA: TGTGCCAGCAGCCTACCGAGGACAAGGACCGGGGAGCTGTTTTTT

V: TRBV7-8
size: -
D: TRBD2
J: TRBJ2-7
CDR3: CASSGLAGGYEQYF
DNA: TGTGCCAGCAGCGGACTAGCGGGAGGGTACGAGCAGTACTTC

V: TRBV14
size: -
D: -
J: TRBJ2-1
CDR3: CASSQDLGFDEQFF
DNA: TGTGCCAGCAGCCAAGATCTCGGTTTCGATGAGCAGTTCTTC

V: TRBV27
size: -
D: -
J: TRBJ1-5
CDR3: CASSSGVSNQPQHF
DNA: TGTGCCAGCAGTTCGGGGGTGAGCAATCAGCCCCAGCATTTT

V: TRBV10-3
size: once
D: -
J: TRBJ1-2
CDR3: CAIRSRGGNGYTF
DNA: TGTGCCATCAGGTCGAGGGGGGGAAATGGCTACACCTTC

V: TRBV5-6
size: once
D: -
J: TRBJ2-2
CDR3: CASSPLTLTGELFF
DNA: TGTGCCAGCAGCCCCTTGACCCTCACCGGGGAGCTGTTTTTT

V: TRBV18
size: -
D: -
J: TRBJ1-2
CDR3: CASSPPGRPNYGYTF
DNA: TGTGCCAGCTCACCACCAGGAAGGCCTAACTATGGCTACACCTTC

V: TRBV30
size: -
D: -
J: TRBJ2-7
CDR3: CAWSVGEQYF
DNA: TGTGCCTGGAGTGTTGGGGAGCAGTACTTC

V: TRBV29-1
size: -
D: -
J: TRBJ1-1
CDR3: CSVEGSVAMNTEAFF
DNA: TGCAGCGTTGAAGGATCCGTAGCCATGAACACTGAAGCTTTCTTT

V: TRBV25-1
size: -
D: -
J: TRBJ2-6
CDR3: CASSEYGGYGANVLTF
DNA: TGTGCCAGCAGTGAATACGGGGGTTACGGGGCCAACGTCCTGACTTTC

V: TRBV5-4
size: few
D: TRBD2
J: TRBJ2-5
CDR3: CASSLVAGTSGQETQYF
DNA: TGTGCCAGCAGCTTGGTTGCCGGGACTAGCGGGCAAGAGACCCAGTACTTC